This TCR beta chain is from a study of blood T cell repertoires in COVID-19. Overall study context: From the United States, Italy and Spain came samples of acute and convalescent COVID-19.

How the authors handled the data: Amplification from reference gene primers served as the basis for estimated nucleated cell counts. Method: immunoSEQ multiplex PCR; TCRdb's copy keeps in-frame clones and lacks some. V, J and clone size are taken as reported in that table, and D and trimming were inferred from the DNA itself. The table has about 150,000 clones, roughly 72% seen once; the top ten hold roughly 3.7%. Germline CDR1 is SGHVS and CDR2 is FNYEAQ. This CDR3 is 13 amino acids long. The V and J ends lost 2 bases and 7 bases, in that order; junction bases with no gene match: 5. The chain has TRBV7-6 and TRBJ2-7, with 7 nucleotides matching TRBD2. The specimen was peripheral blood. The receptor was derived from a woman of 80 years or more with acute or convalescent COVID-19. The CDR3 region has the DNA TGTGCCAGCAGCTTAAGCGGGACGCGGGAGCAGTACTTC. It yields the protein CASSLSGTREQYF.